This TCR beta chain was found in a study of technical replicates of blood from a handful of donors. The method was immunoSEQ multiplex PCR; TCRdb's version includes in-frame clones alone and lacks a portion of them. The table includes about 100,000 clones, 96% detected once. Germline CDR1 reads SGHTA; CDR2 reads FQGTGA. There are 19 residues in the CDR3. V was pared by 0 bases and J by 1 base, with 8 bases of the junction left unmatched. Sample: T cells isolated from PBMCs. The source is a human donor in good health. This rearrangement joins TRBV7-3 to TRBJ2-2; 10 bases are shared with TRBD2. The CDR3 sequence: CASSLTGPRTSGNTGELFF. DNA of the CDR3: TGTGCCAGCAGCTTAACGGGGCCCCGGACTAGCGGGAACACCGGGGAGCTGTTTTTT.